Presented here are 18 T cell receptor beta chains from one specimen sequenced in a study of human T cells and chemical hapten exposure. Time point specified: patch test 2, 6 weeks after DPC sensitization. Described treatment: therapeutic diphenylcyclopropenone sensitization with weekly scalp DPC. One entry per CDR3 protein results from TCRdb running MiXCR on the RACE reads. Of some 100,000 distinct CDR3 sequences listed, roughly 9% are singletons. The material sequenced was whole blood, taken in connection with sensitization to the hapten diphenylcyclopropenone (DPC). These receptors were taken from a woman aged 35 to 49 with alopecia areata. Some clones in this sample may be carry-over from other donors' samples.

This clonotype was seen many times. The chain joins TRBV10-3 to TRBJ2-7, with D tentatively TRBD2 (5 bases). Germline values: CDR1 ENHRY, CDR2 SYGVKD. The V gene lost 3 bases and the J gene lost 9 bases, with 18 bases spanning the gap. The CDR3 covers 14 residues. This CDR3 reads CAISERASSDAQYF. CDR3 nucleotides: TGTGCCATCAGTGAAAGGGCTAGCTCAGATGCGCAGTACTTC.

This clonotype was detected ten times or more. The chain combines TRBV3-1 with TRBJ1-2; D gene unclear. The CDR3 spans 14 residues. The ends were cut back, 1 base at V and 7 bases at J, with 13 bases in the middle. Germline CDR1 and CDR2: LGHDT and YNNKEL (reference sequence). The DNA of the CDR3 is TGTGCCAGCAGCCAAGGCAAGGAATCGTCTGGCTACACCTTC. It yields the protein CASSQGKESSGYTF.

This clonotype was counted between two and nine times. The CDR3 DNA reads as TGTGCCAGCTCATCCGAGGTAGGGTCCACCTACGAGCAGTACTTC. Translating it yields CASSSEVGSTYEQYF. This chain uses TRBV18 with TRBJ2-7; D is unresolved. V was shortened by 5 bases and J by 2 bases, with 16 bases between the two germline ends. Germline V gene lookup returns CDR1 KGHSH and CDR2 LQKENI. The CDR3 is 15 residues long.

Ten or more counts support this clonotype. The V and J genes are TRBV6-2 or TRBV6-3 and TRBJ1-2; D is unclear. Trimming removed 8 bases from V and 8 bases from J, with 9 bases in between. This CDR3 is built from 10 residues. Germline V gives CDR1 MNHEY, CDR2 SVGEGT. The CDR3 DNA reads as TGTGCCAGCTACCGGGGAGGCTACACCTTC. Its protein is CASYRGGYTF.

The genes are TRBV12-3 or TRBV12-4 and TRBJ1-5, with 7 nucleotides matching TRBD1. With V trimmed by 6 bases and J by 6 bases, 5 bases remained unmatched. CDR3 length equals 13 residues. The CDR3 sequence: CASSTGESQPQHF. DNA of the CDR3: TGTGCCAGCAGCACAGGGGAGTCTCAGCCCCAGCATTTT.

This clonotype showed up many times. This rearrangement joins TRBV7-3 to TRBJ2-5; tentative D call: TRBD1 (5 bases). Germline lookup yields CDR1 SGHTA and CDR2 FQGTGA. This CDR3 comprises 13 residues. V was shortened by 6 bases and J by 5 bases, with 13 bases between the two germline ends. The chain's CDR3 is CASSPRGAETQYF. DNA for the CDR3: TGTGCCAGCAGTCCCCGTGGGGCGGAGACCCAGTACTTC. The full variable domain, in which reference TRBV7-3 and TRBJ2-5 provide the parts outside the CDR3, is GAGVSQTPSNKVTEKGKYVELRCDPISGHTALYWYRQSLGQGPEFLIYFQGTGAADDSGLPNDRFFAVRPEGSVSTLKIQRTERGDSAVYLCASSPRGAETQYFGPGTRLLVL.

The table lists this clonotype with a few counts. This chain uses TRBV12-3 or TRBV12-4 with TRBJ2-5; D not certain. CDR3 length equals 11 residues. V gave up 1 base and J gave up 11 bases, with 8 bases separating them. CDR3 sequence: CASSLGAAQYF. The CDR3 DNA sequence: TGTGCCAGCAGTTTAGGGGCTGCTCAGTACTTC.

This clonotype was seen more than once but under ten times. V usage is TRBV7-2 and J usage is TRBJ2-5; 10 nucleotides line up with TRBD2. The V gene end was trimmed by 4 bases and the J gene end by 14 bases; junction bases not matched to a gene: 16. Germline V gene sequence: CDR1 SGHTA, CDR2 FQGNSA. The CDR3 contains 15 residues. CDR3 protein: CASSSHSGGPPALYF. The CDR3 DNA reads TGTGCCAGCAGCTCCCATAGCGGGGGGCCCCCCGCCCTATACTTC.

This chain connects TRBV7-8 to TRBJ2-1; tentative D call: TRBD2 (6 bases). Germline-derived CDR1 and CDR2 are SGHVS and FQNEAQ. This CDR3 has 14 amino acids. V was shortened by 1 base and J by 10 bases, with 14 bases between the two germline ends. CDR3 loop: CASSLDPGVREQFF. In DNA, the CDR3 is TGTGCCAGCAGCTTAGATCCGGGGGTGAGGGAGCAGTTCTTC.

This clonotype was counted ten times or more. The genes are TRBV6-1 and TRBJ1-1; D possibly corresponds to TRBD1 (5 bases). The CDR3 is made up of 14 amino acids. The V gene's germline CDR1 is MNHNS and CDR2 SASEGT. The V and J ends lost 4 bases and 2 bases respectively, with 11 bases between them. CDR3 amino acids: CASSVSGQNTEAFF. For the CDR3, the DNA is TGTGCCAGCAGTGTTTCAGGGCAAAACACTGAAGCTTTCTTT.

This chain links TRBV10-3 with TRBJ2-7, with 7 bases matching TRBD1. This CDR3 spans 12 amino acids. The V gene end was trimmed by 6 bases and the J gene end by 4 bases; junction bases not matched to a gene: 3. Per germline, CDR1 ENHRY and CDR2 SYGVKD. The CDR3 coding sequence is TGTGCCATCAGAGGGGGCTTATACGAGCAGTACTTC. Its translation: CAIRGGLYEQYF.

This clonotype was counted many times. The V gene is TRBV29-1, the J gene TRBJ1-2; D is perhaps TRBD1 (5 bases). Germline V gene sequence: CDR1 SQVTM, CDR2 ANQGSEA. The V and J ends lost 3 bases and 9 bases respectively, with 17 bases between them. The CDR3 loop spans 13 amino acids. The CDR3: CSVEGLQGVSYTF. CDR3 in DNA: TGCAGCGTTGAGGGTCTCCAGGGTGTCAGCTACACCTTC.

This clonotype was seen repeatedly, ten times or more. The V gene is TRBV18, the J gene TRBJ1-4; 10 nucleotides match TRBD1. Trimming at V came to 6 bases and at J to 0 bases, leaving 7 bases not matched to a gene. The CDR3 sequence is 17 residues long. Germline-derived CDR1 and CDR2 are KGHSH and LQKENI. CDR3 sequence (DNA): TGTGCCAGCTCGTTCCGGGACAGGGGTTCAACTAATGAAAAACTGTTTTTT. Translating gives CASSFRDRGSTNEKLFF. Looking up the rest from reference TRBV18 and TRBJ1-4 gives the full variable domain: NAGVMQNPRHLVRRRGQEARLRCSPMKGHSHVYWYRQLPEEGLKFMVYLQKENIIDESGMPKERFSAEFPKEGPSILRIQQVVRGDSAAYFCASSFRDRGSTNEKLFFGSGTQLSVL.

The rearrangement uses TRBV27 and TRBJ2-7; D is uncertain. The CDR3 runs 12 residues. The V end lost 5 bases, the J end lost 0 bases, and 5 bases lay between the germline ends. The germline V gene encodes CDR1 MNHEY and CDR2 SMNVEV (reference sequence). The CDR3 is CASSQNSYEQYF. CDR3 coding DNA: TGTGCCAGCAGTCAAAACTCCTACGAGCAGTACTTC.

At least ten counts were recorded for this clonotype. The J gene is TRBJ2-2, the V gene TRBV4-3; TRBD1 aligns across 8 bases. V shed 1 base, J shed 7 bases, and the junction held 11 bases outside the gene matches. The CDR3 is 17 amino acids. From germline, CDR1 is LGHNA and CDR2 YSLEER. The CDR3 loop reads CASSQALLQGAGGELFF. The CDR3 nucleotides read TGCGCCAGCAGCCAAGCACTTCTGCAGGGGGCGGGCGGGGAGCTGTTTTTT.

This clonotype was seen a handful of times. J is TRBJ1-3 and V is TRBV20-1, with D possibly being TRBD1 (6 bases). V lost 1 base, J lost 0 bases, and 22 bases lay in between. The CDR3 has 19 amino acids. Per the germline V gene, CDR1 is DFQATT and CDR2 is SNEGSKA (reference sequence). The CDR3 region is CSARAPGMGTLNSGNTIYF. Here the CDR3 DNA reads TGCAGTGCTAGAGCCCCCGGCATGGGGACACTAAACTCTGGAAACACCATATATTTT.

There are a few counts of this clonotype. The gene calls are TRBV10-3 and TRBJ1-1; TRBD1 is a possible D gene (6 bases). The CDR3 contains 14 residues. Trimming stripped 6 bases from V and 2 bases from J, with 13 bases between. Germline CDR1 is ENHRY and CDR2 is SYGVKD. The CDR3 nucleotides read TGTGCCATCAGCTCTATCGGGGGCAACACTGAAGCTTTCTTT. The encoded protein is CAISSIGGNTEAFF.

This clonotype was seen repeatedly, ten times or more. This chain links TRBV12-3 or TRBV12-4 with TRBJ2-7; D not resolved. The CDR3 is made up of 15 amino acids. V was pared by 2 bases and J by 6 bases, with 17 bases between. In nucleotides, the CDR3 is TGTGCCAGCAGTTTAAAGGCTATCGGACCCGGCGAGCAGTACTTC. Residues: CASSLKAIGPGEQYF.